This paragraph covers one T cell receptor beta chain sequence. Its antigen is undetermined. This CDR3 has 14 residues. Between the trimmed V and J ends, which lost 6 bases and 4 bases, there was a span of 13 bases. From germline, CDR1 is SGHVS and CDR2 FQNEAQ. This sample is drawn from a study of T cells in localized non-small cell lung cancer. TCRdb's copy holds only in-frame clones and misses some; the assay was immunoSEQ multiplex PCR. The sample has roughly 72,000 clones; approximately 87% are singletons. Findings and caveats of the study: Among the top 100 tumor clones, a median about 60 appeared in adjacent lung.

This clonotype was obtained from a male donor older than 55 with stage III squamous cell lung carcinoma. The chain combines TRBV7-8 with TRBJ1-5; D is unresolved. Source: peripheral blood, taken before any cancer treatment. The CDR3 nucleotides read TGTGCCAGCAGTCAGATGAGGGAGAATCAGCCCCAGCATTTT. This codes for CASSQMRENQPQHF.